Listed below are T cell receptor beta chains from one sample, sequenced in a study of blood T cell repertoires in COVID-19. The data were produced by immunoSEQ multiplex PCR, yet TCRdb's version contains in-frame clones alone and is incomplete. The repertoire includes 450,000 or so clones, around 90% of them detected once, and 0.7% to 1% sits in the top ten. Sequenced input: peripheral blood. All receptors come from a man between 18 and 35 years old with COVID-19, enrolled during active disease. Each CDR3 is given with its conserved first and last residue. D genes are given only for firm matches. A row's size may be missing; if present it is once, few, many or a size class.

V: TRBV11-3
size: once
J: TRBJ2-1
D: TRBD2
CDR3: CASSTSGYNEQFF
DNA: TGTGCCAGCAGCACTAGCGGGTACAATGAGCAGTTCTTC

V: TRBV4-1
size: .
J: TRBJ2-1
D: TRBD2
CDR3: CASSQDRGSGRISYNEQFF
DNA: TGCGCCAGCAGCCAAGATAGGGGTAGCGGGAGGATTTCCTACAATGAGCAGTTCTTC

V: TRBV7-8
size: .
J: TRBJ2-3
D: .
CDR3: CASSGFPRGGTDTQYF
DNA: TGTGCCAGCTCCGGGTTTCCTCGGGGAGGCACAGATACGCAGTATTTT

V: TRBV7-2
size: .
J: TRBJ1-4
D: .
CDR3: CASSLGPQGEKLFF
DNA: TGTGCCAGCAGCTTAGGGCCCCAGGGTGAAAAACTGTTTTTT

V: TRBV18
size: .
J: TRBJ2-7
D: TRBD2
CDR3: CASSTGLAGDEQYF
DNA: TGTGCCAGCTCAACAGGACTAGCGGGCGACGAGCAGTACTTC

V: TRBV7-9
size: .
J: TRBJ2-1
D: .
CDR3: CASSPRRETRGNEQFF
DNA: TGTGCCAGCAGCCCGAGACGGGAGACTAGGGGAAATGAGCAGTTCTTC

V: TRBV9
size: .
J: TRBJ2-7
D: TRBD2
CDR3: CASSPGGLAEAEQYF
DNA: TGTGCCAGCAGCCCCGGGGGACTAGCTGAAGCCGAGCAGTACTTC

V: TRBV5-1
size: .
J: TRBJ2-5
D: TRBD2
CDR3: CASSLGRTSGGALETQYF
DNA: TGCGCCAGCAGCTTGGGCCGGACTAGCGGGGGGGCCTTAGAGACCCAGTACTTC

V: TRBV15
size: once
J: TRBJ2-5
D: .
CDR3: CATSRDRVRGNYPAQYF
DNA: TGTGCCACCAGCAGAGATCGGGTGCGGGGAAACTATCCGGCCCAGTACTTC

V: TRBV19
size: .
J: TRBJ1-1
D: TRBD1
CDR3: CASNPTGGLSEAFF
DNA: TGTGCCAGTAACCCGACAGGGGGCTTAAGTGAAGCTTTCTTT

V: TRBV5-6
size: .
J: TRBJ1-4
D: .
CDR3: CASSLGRGYEKLFF
DNA: TGTGCCAGCAGCCTGGGAAGGGGGTATGAAAAACTGTTTTTT

V: TRBV27
size: .
J: TRBJ2-7
D: .
CDR3: CASSYGTHSSYEQYF
DNA: TGTGCCAGCAGTTACGGGACTCACAGCTCCTACGAGCAGTACTTC

V: TRBV21-1
size: .
J: TRBJ2-7
D: .
CDR3: CASSKTKWDRGKYEQYF
DNA: TGTGCCAGCAGCAAAACGAAGTGGGACAGGGGCAAGTACGAGCAGTACTTC

V: TRBV4-1
size: .
J: TRBJ2-7
D: TRBD2
CDR3: CASSRGTSGGSYEQYF
DNA: TGCGCCAGCAGCCGAGGGACTAGCGGGGGGTCCTACGAGCAGTACTTC

V: TRBV4-1
size: .
J: TRBJ2-7
D: .
CDR3: CASSQTTGSSYEQYF
DNA: TGCGCCAGCAGCCAAACCACCGGGTCCTCCTACGAGCAGTACTTC

V: TRBV4-1
size: .
J: TRBJ2-2
D: .
CDR3: CARPRKPNTGELFF
DNA: TGCGCCAGACCGCGGAAACCAAACACCGGGGAGCTGTTTTTT

V: TRBV6-1
size: few
J: TRBJ2-1
D: TRBD2
CDR3: CASSEASGGANEQFF
DNA: TGTGCCAGCAGTGAAGCTAGCGGGGGGGCCAATGAGCAGTTCTTC

V: TRBV3-1/TRBV3-2
size: few
J: TRBJ1-1
D: .
CDR3: CASSQPDRNTEAFF
DNA: TGTGCCAGCAGCCAACCGGACAGGAACACTGAAGCTTTCTTT

V: TRBV5-1
size: few
J: TRBJ1-1
D: .
CDR3: CASSLEVAGRDTEAFF
DNA: TGCGCCAGCAGCTTGGAGGTTGCGGGACGGGACACTGAAGCTTTCTTT

V: TRBV7-2
size: .
J: TRBJ2-2
D: .
CDR3: CASSLTGVTRTGELFF
DNA: TGTGCCAGCAGCTTAACGGGGGTGACAAGGACCGGGGAGCTGTTTTTT

V: TRBV7-6
size: .
J: TRBJ1-1
D: TRBD1
CDR3: CASSLRPVQGTEAFF
DNA: TGTGCCAGCAGCTTACGCCCCGTACAGGGGACTGAAGCTTTCTTT

V: TRBV24-1
size: .
J: TRBJ2-1
D: TRBD1
CDR3: CATSKSGQGYNEQFF
DNA: TGTGCCACCAGTAAGTCGGGACAGGGATACAATGAGCAGTTCTTC

V: TRBV2
size: .
J: TRBJ1-2
D: TRBD1
CDR3: CASSRTGGNYGYTF
DNA: TGTGCCAGCAGTCGGACAGGGGGGAACTATGGCTACACCTTC

V: TRBV7-2
size: .
J: TRBJ1-1
D: .
CDR3: CASSESGVTEAFF
DNA: TGTGCCAGCAGCGAATCAGGGGTCACTGAAGCTTTCTTT

V: TRBV14
size: .
J: TRBJ2-5
D: TRBD2
CDR3: CASSRSAGGQETQYF
DNA: TGTGCCAGCAGCCGATCAGCGGGGGGACAAGAGACCCAGTACTTC

V: TRBV3-1/TRBV3-2
size: .
J: TRBJ2-3
D: .
CDR3: CASSQFSDTQYF
DNA: TGTGCCAGCAGCCAATTCTCGGATACGCAGTATTTT

V: TRBV4-2
size: .
J: TRBJ1-1
D: .
CDR3: CASSQEQGLNTEAFF
DNA: TGTGCCAGCAGCCAAGAGCAGGGATTGAACACTGAAGCTTTCTTT

V: TRBV6-5
size: .
J: TRBJ1-4
D: .
CDR3: CASSPSGATNEKLFF
DNA: TGTGCCAGCAGTCCCTCGGGGGCAACTAATGAAAAACTGTTTTTT

V: TRBV6-5
size: .
J: TRBJ2-1
D: .
CDR3: CASSRDRDYNEQFF
DNA: TGTGCCAGCAGTCGAGACCGGGACTACAATGAGCAGTTCTTC

V: TRBV4-1
size: .
J: TRBJ1-1
D: .
CDR3: CASSNLNRNTEAFF
DNA: TGCGCCAGCAGCAACTTAAACCGAAACACTGAAGCTTTCTTT

V: TRBV3-1/TRBV3-2
size: .
J: TRBJ2-7
D: .
CDR3: CASSSLAGSSYEQYF
DNA: TGTGCCAGCAGCTCCCTAGCTGGGAGTTCCTACGAGCAGTACTTC

V: TRBV7-2
size: .
J: TRBJ2-5
D: .
CDR3: CASSLLEATQYF
DNA: TGTGCCAGCAGCTTACTAGAGGCGACCCAGTACTTC

V: TRBV7-8
size: .
J: TRBJ2-1
D: .
CDR3: CASSLADFDYNEQFF
DNA: TGTGCCAGCAGCTTGGCGGACTTTGACTACAATGAGCAGTTCTTC

V: TRBV7-8
size: once
J: TRBJ1-5
D: .
CDR3: CASSLARGLYSNQPQHF
DNA: TGTGCCAGCAGCTTAGCTCGGGGTCTTTATAGCAATCAGCCCCAGCATTTT

V: TRBV10-3
size: .
J: TRBJ2-2
D: .
CDR3: CASRGTGELFF
DNA: TGTGCCAGTAGGGGGACCGGGGAGCTGTTTTTT

V: TRBV5-8
size: .
J: TRBJ2-2
D: TRBD1
CDR3: CASSFKDRVAGELFF
DNA: TGTGCCAGCAGCTTCAAGGACAGGGTCGCCGGGGAGCTGTTTTTT

V: TRBV20-1
size: .
J: TRBJ2-3
D: TRBD2
CDR3: CSASIQRGVYTQYF
DNA: TGCAGTGCTAGTATCCAGCGGGGGGTATATACGCAGTATTTT

V: TRBV24-1
size: .
J: TRBJ2-6
D: .
CDR3: CATSGNPGTGANVLTF
DNA: TGTGCCACCAGTGGTAATCCCGGGACTGGGGCCAACGTCCTGACTTTC

V: TRBV4-1
size: .
J: TRBJ1-2
D: .
CDR3: CASSQGAIFGSTANYGYTF
DNA: TGCGCCAGCAGCCAAGGAGCGATTTTTGGCAGTACCGCTAACTATGGCTACACCTTC

V: TRBV5-4
size: .
J: TRBJ2-1
D: TRBD2
CDR3: CASSSGTSGPSSYNEQFF
DNA: TGTGCCAGCAGTTCCGGGACTAGCGGGCCTAGCTCCTACAATGAGCAGTTCTTC

V: TRBV7-3
size: .
J: TRBJ2-1
D: TRBD2
CDR3: CASSFPLAGGEEQFF
DNA: TGTGCCAGCAGCTTTCCACTAGCGGGAGGCGAGGAGCAGTTCTTC

V: TRBV6-5
size: .
J: TRBJ2-3
D: TRBD2
CDR3: CASNRLAASTDTQYF
DNA: TGTGCCAGCAATCGACTAGCGGCTAGCACAGATACGCAGTATTTT

V: TRBV7-3
size: .
J: TRBJ2-3
D: .
CDR3: CASSLVGDPADTQYF
DNA: TGTGCCAGCAGCTTAGTGGGAGATCCCGCAGATACGCAGTATTTT

V: TRBV29-1
size: .
J: TRBJ2-7
D: .
CDR3: CSVEGGGYEQYF
DNA: TGCAGCGTTGAAGGAGGGGGCTACGAGCAGTACTTC

V: TRBV6-5
size: few
J: TRBJ1-2
D: TRBD1
CDR3: CASSSGGDGYTF
DNA: TGTGCCAGCAGTTCAGGGGGTGATGGCTACACCTTC

V: TRBV27
size: .
J: TRBJ2-1
D: TRBD2
CDR3: CASSLGAGRTYNEQFF
DNA: TGTGCCAGCAGTTTAGGAGCGGGGAGGACCTACAATGAGCAGTTCTTC

V: TRBV19
size: .
J: TRBJ2-7
D: TRBD2
CDR3: CASSRTSGTYEQYF
DNA: TGTGCCAGTAGTAGGACTAGCGGGACCTACGAGCAGTACTTC